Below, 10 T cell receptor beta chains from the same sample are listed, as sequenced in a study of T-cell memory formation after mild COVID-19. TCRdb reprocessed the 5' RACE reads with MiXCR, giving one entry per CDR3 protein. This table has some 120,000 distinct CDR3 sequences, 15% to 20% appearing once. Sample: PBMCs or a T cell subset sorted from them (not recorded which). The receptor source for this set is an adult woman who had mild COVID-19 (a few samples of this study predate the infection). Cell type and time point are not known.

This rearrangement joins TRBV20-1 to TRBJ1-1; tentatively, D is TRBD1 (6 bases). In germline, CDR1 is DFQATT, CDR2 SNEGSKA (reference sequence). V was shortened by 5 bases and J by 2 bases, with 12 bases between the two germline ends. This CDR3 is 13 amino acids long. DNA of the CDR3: TGCAGTGCTGTCTTACAGGGTAACACTGAAGCTTTCTTT. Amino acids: CSAVLQGNTEAFF.

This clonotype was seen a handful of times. The CDR3 nucleotides are TGTGCCAGCAGTTACTCGTTCACCGGGCGTCATGATTCACCCCTCCACTTT. As protein: CASSYSFTGRHDSPLHF. The chain employs TRBV6-5 and TRBJ1-6; D ambiguous. Germline V gives CDR1 MNHEY, CDR2 SVGAGI. V was shortened by 0 bases and J by 8 bases, with 17 bases between the two germline ends. This CDR3 has 17 amino acids.

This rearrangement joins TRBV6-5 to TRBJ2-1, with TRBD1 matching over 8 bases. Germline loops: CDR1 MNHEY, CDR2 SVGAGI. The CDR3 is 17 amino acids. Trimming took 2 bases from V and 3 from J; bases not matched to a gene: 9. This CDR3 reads CASSYDGGQAFYNEQFF. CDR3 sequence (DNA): TGTGCCAGCAGTTACGATGGGGGACAGGCCTTCTACAATGAGCAGTTCTTC.

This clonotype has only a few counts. CDR3 in DNA: TGCAGTGCTGAAAACCGGGACAGGGGCTACCAAGAGACCCAGTACTTC. Amino acid sequence: CSAENRDRGYQETQYF. The chain carries TRBV20-1 and TRBJ2-5, with 10 positions matching TRBD1. Germline CDR1 reads DFQATT; CDR2 reads SNEGSKA (reference sequence). V shed 5 bases and J 0 bases; nucleotides not matched to a gene: 9. The length of the CDR3 is 16 residues.

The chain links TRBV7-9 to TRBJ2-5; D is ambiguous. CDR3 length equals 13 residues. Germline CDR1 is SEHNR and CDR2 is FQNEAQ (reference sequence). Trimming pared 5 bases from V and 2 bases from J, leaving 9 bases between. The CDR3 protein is CASSPTSQETQYF. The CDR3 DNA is TGTGCCAGCAGCCCAACCTCTCAAGAGACCCAGTACTTC.

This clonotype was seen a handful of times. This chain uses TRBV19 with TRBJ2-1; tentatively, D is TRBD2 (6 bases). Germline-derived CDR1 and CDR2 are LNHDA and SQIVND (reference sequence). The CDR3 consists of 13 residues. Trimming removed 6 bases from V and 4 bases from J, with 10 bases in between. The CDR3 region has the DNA TGTGCCAGTAGCCCGGGGACTTACAATGAGCAGTTCTTC. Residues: CASSPGTYNEQFF.

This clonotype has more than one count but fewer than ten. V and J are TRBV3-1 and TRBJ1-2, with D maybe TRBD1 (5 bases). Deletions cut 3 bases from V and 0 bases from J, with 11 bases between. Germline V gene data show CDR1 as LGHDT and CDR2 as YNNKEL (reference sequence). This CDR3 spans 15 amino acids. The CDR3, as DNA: TGTGCCAGCAGCCAGGGGTGGACACCTAACTATGGCTACACCTTC. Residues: CASSQGWTPNYGYTF.

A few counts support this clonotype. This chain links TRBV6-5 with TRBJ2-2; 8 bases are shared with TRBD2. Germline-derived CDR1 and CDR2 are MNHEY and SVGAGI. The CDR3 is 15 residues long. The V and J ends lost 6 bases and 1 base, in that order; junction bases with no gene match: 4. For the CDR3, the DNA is TGTGCCAGCAGGCCAGCGGGGGTGAACACCGGGGAGCTGTTTTTT. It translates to CASRPAGVNTGELFF.

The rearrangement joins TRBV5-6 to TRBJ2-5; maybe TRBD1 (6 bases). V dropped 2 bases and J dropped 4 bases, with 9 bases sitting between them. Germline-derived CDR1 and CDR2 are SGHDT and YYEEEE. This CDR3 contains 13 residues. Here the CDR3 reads CASSFGQIETQYF. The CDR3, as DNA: TGTGCCAGCAGCTTTGGACAGATAGAGACCCAGTACTTC.

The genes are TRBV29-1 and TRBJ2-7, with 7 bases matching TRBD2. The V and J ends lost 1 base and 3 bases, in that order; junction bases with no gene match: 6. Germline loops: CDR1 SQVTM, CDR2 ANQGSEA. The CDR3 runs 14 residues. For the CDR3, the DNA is TGCAGCGTTGAAGGGGAGGGGTTAGGCTACGAGCAGTACTTC. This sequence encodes CSVEGEGLGYEQYF.